Below, one T cell receptor (beta chain) is given with its context. Sequenced by immunoSEQ multiplex PCR; TCRdb stores in-frame clones only, minus some. Among over 65,000 clones listed, around 84% were seen once. This entry comes from a study of OX40 agonist ivuxolimab in advanced cancers. Trimming took 5 bases from V and 0 from J, leaving 9 bases between them. Germline V lookup: CDR1 SGHDN, CDR2 FVKESK. There are 14 residues in the CDR3. The input for sequencing was CD4+ or CD8+ T cells sorted from blood, taken in a trial of the OX40 agonist ivuxolimab. The source is an adult with an advanced solid tumor such as melanoma, head and neck, liver or kidney cancer. This chain links TRBV14 with TRBJ2-3; D might be TRBD2 (5 bases). CDR3 amino acids: CASSSQRSTDTQYF. The CDR3 DNA sequence: TGTGCCAGCAGCTCACAGCGGAGCACAGATACGCAGTATTTT.